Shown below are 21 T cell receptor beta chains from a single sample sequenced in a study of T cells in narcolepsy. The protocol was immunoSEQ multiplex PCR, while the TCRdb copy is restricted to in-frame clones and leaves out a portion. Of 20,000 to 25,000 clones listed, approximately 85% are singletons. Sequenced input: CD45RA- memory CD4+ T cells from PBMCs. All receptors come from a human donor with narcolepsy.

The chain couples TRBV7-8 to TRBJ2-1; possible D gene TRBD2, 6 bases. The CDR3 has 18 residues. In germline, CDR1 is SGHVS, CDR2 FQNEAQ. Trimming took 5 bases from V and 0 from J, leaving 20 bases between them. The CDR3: CASSHAPAGPSSYNEQFF. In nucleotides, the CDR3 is TGTGCCAGCAGCCACGCCCCAGCGGGCCCGAGCTCCTACAATGAGCAGTTCTTC.

CDR3 nucleotides: TGTGCCAGCAGCCTTCGGGGGGGGTTATACAATGAGCAGTTCTTC. It is translated as CASSLRGGLYNEQFF. The rearrangement joins TRBV4-2 to TRBJ2-1; 8 bases are a match to TRBD2. Germline V gene lookup returns CDR1 LGHNA and CDR2 YNFKEQ. The V and J ends lost 4 bases and 4 bases, in that order; junction bases with no gene match: 6. The CDR3 is 15 residues long.

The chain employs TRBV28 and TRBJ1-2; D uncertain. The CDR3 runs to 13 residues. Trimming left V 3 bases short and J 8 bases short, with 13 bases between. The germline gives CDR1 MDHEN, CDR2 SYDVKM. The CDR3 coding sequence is TGTGCCAGCAGTTTTGTTGTCCGCCGGGGCTACACCTTC. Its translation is CASSFVVRRGYTF.

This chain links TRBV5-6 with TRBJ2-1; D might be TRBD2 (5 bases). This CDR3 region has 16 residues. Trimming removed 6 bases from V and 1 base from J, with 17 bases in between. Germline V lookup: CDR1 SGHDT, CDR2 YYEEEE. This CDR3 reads CASTQRGLTSYNEQFF. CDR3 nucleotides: TGTGCCAGCACCCAGAGAGGACTCACGTCCTACAATGAGCAGTTCTTC.

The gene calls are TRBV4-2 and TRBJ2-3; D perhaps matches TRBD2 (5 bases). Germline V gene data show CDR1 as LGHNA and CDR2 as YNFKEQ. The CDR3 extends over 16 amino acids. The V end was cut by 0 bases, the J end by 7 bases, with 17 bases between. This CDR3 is CASSQDGSALTNTQYF. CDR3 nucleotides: TGTGCCAGCAGCCAAGACGGTAGCGCACTCACGAATACGCAGTATTTT.

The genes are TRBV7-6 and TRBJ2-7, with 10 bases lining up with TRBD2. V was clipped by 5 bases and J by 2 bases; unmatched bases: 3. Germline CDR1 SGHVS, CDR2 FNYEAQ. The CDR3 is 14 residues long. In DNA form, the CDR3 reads TGTGCCAGCAGCGTAACTAGCGGGACCTACGAGCAGTACTTC. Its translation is CASSVTSGTYEQYF.

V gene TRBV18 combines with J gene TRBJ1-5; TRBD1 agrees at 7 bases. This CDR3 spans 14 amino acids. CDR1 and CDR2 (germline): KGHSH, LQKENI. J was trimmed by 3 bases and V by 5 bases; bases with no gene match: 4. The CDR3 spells CASSATGTNQPQHF. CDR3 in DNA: TGTGCCAGCTCAGCGACAGGGACCAATCAGCCCCAGCATTTT.

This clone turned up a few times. The DNA of the CDR3 is TGTGCCAGCAGTTACGAACAGGGTAAGAGGGAGCAGTACTTC. Its protein is CASSYEQGKREQYF. V and J are TRBV6-5 and TRBJ2-7, with D possibly matching TRBD1 (6 bases). This CDR3 contains 14 residues. Germline V CDR1 and CDR2: MNHEY, SVGAGI. V was cut by 2 bases and J by 7 bases, with 15 bases left in between.

CDR3: CASIGTSSFTEAFF. CDR3 bases: TGTGCCAGTATTGGGACATCCTCGTTCACTGAAGCTTTCTTT. The rearrangement joins TRBV19 to TRBJ1-1; a weak D match, TRBD1 (6 bases). Germline assignment: CDR1 LNHDA and CDR2 SQIVND (reference sequence). Trimming pared 7 bases from V and 4 bases from J, leaving 16 bases between. The CDR3 covers 14 residues.

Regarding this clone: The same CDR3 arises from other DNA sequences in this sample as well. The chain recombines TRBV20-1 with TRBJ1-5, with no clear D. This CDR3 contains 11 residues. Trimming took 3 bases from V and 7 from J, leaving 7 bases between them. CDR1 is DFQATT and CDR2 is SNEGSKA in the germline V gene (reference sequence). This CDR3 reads CSASEGQPQHF. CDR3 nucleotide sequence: TGCAGTGCTAGCGAGGGACAGCCCCAGCATTTT.

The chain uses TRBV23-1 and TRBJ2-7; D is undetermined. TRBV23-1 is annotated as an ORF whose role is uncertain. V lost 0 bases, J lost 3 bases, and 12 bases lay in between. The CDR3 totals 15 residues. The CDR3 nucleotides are TGCGCCAGCAGTCAATCGATCGCGGAGCTCTACGAGCAGTACTTC. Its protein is CASSQSIAELYEQYF.

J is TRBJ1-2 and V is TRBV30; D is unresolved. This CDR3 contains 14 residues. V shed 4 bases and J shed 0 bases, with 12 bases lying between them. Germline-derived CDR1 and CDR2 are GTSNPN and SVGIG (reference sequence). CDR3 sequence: CAWKMAIPNYGYTF. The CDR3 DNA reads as TGTGCCTGGAAAATGGCAATTCCTAACTATGGCTACACCTTC.

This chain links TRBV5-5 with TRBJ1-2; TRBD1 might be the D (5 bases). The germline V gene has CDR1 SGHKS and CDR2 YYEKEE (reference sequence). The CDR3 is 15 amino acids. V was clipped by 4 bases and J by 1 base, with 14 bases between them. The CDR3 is CASSGGTGINYGYTF. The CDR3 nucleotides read TGTGCCAGCAGCGGGGGGACGGGAATTAACTATGGCTACACCTTC.

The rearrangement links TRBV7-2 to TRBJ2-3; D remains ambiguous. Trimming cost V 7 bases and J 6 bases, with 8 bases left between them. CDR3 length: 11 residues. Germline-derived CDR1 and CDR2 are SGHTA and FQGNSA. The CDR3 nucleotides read TGTGCCAGCAACCAACGGGATACGCAGTATTTT. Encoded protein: CASNQRDTQYF.

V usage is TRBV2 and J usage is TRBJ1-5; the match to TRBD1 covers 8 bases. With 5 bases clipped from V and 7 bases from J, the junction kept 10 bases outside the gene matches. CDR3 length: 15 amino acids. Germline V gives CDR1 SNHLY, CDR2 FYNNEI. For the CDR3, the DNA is TGTGCCAGCAGTCAAGGCAGGGGGCGCCGACAGCCCCAGCATTTT. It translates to CASSQGRGRRQPQHF.

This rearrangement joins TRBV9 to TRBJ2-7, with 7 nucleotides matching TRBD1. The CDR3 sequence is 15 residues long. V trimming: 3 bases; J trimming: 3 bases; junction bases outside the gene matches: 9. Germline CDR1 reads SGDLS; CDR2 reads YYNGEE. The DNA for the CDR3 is TGTGCCAGCAGCGCCCGACAGGGCCCAAACTACGAGCAGTACTTC. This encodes CASSARQGPNYEQYF.

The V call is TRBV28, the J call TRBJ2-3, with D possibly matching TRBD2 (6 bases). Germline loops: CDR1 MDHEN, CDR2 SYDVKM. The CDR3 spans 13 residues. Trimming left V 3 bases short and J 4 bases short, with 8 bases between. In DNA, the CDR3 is TGTGCCAGCAGTTTTGGGGAGGCAGATACGCAGTATTTT. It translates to CASSFGEADTQYF.

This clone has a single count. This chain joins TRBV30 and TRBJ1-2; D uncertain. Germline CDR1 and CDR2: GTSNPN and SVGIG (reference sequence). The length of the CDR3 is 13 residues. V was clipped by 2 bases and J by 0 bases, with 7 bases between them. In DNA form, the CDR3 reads TGTGCCTGGAGTCGGAGGACTAACTATGGCTACACCTTC. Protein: CAWSRRTNYGYTF.

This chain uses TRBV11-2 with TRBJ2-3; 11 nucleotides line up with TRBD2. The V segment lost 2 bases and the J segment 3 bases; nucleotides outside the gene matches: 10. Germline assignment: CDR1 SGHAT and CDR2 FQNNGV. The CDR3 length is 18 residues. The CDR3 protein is CASSLRVSGRAYTDTQYF. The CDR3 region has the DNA TGTGCCAGCAGCTTACGGGTTAGCGGGAGGGCCTATACAGATACGCAGTATTTT.

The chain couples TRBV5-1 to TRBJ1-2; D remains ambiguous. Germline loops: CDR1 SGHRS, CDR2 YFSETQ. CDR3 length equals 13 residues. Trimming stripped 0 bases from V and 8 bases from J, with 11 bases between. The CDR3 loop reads CASSLDSGGGYTF. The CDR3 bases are TGCGCCAGCAGCTTGGACTCCGGAGGGGGCTACACCTTC.

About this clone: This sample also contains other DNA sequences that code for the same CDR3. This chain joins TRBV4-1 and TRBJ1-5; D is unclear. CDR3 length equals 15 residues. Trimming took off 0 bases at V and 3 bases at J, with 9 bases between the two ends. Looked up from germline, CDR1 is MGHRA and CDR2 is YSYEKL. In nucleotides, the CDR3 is TGCGCCAGCAGCCAAGACCACCCCTACAATCAGCCCCAGCATTTT. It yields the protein CASSQDHPYNQPQHF.